This T cell receptor (beta chain) was captured in a study of blood T cell repertoires in COVID-19. On the study more broadly: Acute and convalescent COVID-19 samples came from the United States, Italy and Spain. In each case, the material was cDNA or gDNA derived from T cells, B-cell-depleted T cells, or PBMCs.

This CDR3 has 15 residues. Germline CDR1 reads SGHTS; CDR2 reads YDEGEE. J lost 1 base, V lost 4 bases, and 3 bases had no gene match. Original data processing: Reference gene primer amplification yielded estimated nucleated cell counts. Measured with immunoSEQ multiplex PCR; TCRdb has only the in-frame clones, and not every one. Clonal size and the V and J genes are those of that table, whereas D and trimming came from the DNA. The sample lists 170,000 or so clones; about 87% were seen once. The sequencing input was peripheral blood. This receptor was identified in a woman younger than 35 who had recovered from COVID-19. V gene TRBV5-8 combines with J gene TRBJ2-5; 11 nucleotides match TRBD2. CDR3 amino acids: CASSRLAGFQETQYF. The CDR3 DNA is TGTGCCAGCAGCCGACTAGCGGGGTTCCAAGAGACCCAGTACTTC.